This TCR beta chain was obtained from a study of blood T cell repertoires in COVID-19. Across the whole study: Samples taken during acute and convalescent COVID-19 were collected in the United States, Italy and Spain.

Some clones are missing from TCRdb's copy, which holds only in-frame ones; the method was immunoSEQ multiplex PCR. The profile shows about 130,000 clones, approximately 80% of them singletons. This CDR3 region has 13 residues. The V end was cut by 7 bases, the J end by 2 bases, with 10 bases between. Germline V lookup: CDR1 ENHRY, CDR2 SYGVKD. This receptor was obtained from a man aged 40-49 years with active or convalescent COVID-19. The genes are TRBV10-3 and TRBJ2-3, with D perhaps TRBD2 (7 bases). Sequencing was done on a sample of peripheral blood. As DNA, the CDR3 is TGTGCCATCACGGGGGGCGTCACAGATACGCAGTATTTT. Protein product: CAITGGVTDTQYF.